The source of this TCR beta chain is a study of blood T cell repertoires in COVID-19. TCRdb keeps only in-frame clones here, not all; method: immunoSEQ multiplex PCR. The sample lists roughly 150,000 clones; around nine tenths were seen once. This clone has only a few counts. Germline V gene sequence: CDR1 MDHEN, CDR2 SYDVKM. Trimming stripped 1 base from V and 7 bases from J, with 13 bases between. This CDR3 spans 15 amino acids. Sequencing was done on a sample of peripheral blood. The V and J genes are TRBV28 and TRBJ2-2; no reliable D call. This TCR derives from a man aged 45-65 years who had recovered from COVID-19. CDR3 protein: CASSLSPRSVGELFF. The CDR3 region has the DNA TGTGCCAGCAGTTTATCACCCCGTTCGGTCGGGGAGCTGTTTTTT.